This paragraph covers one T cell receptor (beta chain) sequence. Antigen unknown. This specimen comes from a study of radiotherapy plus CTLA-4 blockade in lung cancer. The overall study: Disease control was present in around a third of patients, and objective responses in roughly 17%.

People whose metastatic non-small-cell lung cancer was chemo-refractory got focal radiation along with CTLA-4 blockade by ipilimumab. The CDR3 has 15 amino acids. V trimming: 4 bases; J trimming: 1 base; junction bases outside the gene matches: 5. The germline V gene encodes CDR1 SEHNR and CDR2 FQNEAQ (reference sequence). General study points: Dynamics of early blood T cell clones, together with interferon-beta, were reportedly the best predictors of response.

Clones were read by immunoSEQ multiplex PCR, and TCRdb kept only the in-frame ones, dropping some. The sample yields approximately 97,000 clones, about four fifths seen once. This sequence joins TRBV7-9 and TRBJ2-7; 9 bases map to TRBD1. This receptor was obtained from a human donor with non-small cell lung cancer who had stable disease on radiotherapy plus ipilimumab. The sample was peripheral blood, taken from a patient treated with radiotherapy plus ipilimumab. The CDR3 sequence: CASSSRDRESYEQYF. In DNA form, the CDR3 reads TGTGCCAGCAGCTCCCGGGACAGGGAATCCTACGAGCAGTACTTC. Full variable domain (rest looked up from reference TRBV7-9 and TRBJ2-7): DTGVSQNPRHKITKRGQNVTFRCDPISEHNRLYWYRQTLGQGPEFLTYFQNEAQLEKSRLLSDRFSAERPKGSFSTLEIQRTEQGDSAMYLCASSSRDRESYEQYFGPGTRLTVT.